This T cell receptor (beta chain) was recorded in a study of graft-versus-host responses after intestinal transplantation (dated by TCRdb to 2020 to 2023). For the wider study: Multivisceral, liver-intestinal, or isolated intestinal transplants were received by the recipients. Anti-thymocyte globulin induction was given to all recipients, followed by maintenance tacrolimus and steroids for approximately 3 years. Graft-versus-host and host-versus-graft alloreactive T cell clones were tracked in the graft, circulation and bone marrow after intestinal transplantation using bulk TCR-beta CDR3 sequencing. To identify alloreactive clones, pre-transplant mixed lymphocyte reaction products were sequenced and compared with unstimulated pre-transplant donor and recipient T cells. A cohort of 20 to 25 intestinal transplant recipients, including one retransplant, was enrolled, and 3 patients lacking pretransplant specimens were excluded. A peak of at least 4% donor T cells among recipient peripheral blood mononuclear cells was the definition used for donor T cell macrochimerism. Rather than going through the commercial service, samples from a few later patients were sequenced in-house on an Illumina MiSeq and processed with MiXCR. Summary of the overall study and its limitations: Peak levels of circulating GvH clones were associated with declines in HvG clones early after transplant. Patients with donor T cell macrochimerism had high GvH to HvG T cell clonal ratios in their allografts. The relatively low number and heterogeneity of intestinal transplant patients limited the conclusions. GvH clones turned up in recipient bone marrow, with some appearing earlier in ileal mucosa or blood, a pattern consistent with an intestinal mucosal origin.

For CDR1 and CDR2, the germline V gene (reference sequence) lists SEHNR and FQNEAQ. The junction shows trimming of 4 bases on V and 0 bases on J, plus 13 bases between the germline ends. The CDR3 goes from the cysteine to the phenylalanine over 16 residues. Just the 48-base CDR3 DNA is kept, in frame starting at base 1. The method behind the library was the immunoSEQ multiplex PCR assay. For most patients, genomic DNA was isolated with the Qiagen DNeasy Blood and Tissue Kit and shipped frozen to Adaptive Biotechnologies for TCR sequencing. For most patients, high-throughput TCR-beta CDR3 sequencing of genomic DNA was performed by Adaptive Biotechnologies. Under the source paper's analysis protocol: TCR sequencing data for over 15 patients were retrieved from Adaptive's ImmunoSEQ software; three other patients were processed with MiXCR and VDJtools. CD4 versus CD8 sorting errors were corrected by removing sequences found in both subsets at a frequency ratio below 5:1. CDR3 nucleotide sequences shared between donor and recipient were removed because their origin could not be assigned. To count as alloreactive, a clone needed at least 2-fold expansion over unstimulated cells and a minimum CFSE-low frequency of 0.002% (template counts) or 0.001% (read counts). Mappable clones were those detected in sequenced pre-transplant spleen, lymph node, or MLR CFSE-low populations of the donor or recipient. The cumulative frequency of alloreactive clones was calculated as a percentage of all sequences, weighted by copy number. Entries here come from immuneACCESS through TCRdb and include only in-frame sequences with V and J called. Some clones fail to appear in such tables; in the studies checked, an unresolved V gene covers under half of the shortfall, and the cause of the remainder is unknown. For V, J and clone size, that table is used; D and trimming come from the DNA. Here the sample has about 110,000 clones; 87% occur a single time. The biggest ten clones account for approximately 0.76% of the sample.

The time point label of this sample denotes: cells obtained before transplantation from donor or recipient. CD3+CD4+ and CD3+CD8+ populations were FACS-sorted from unstimulated pre-transplant donor and recipient cells taken from spleen or lymph nodes. A word on this clone: Its antigen is currently not known. Per-base qualities were not stored, and no clone one base away is much larger.

Rearrangement joined TRBV7-9 to TRBJ2-4; tentative D gene TRBD2, with 6 bases matching. This TCR was recovered from a human donor who was the organ donor for an intestinal transplant. Material: unstimulated CD4+ T cells sorted from spleen or lymph node cells, obtained before transplant. The nucleotides are TGTGCCAGCAGCTCCACTAGCAGACTAGCCAAAAACATTCAGTACTTC. Its translation reads: CASSSTSRLAKNIQYF.